This T cell receptor (beta chain) was sequenced in a study of shared clonotypes between healthy human individuals. At the level of the study: Aged between 18 and 49, the donors were a couple of women and a few men.

CDR1 MDHEN and CDR2 SYDVKM come from the germline V gene. The CDR3 length is 12 residues. J gave up 5 bases and V 6 bases, and 0 bases lay outside the gene matches. Concerning this clone itself: Other DNA sequences in the sample encode the same CDR3.

Profiled with immunoSEQ multiplex PCR; TCRdb holds only in-frame clones, not every one. Of approximately 1,000,000 clones in the sample, around three quarters are singletons; the top ten hold approximately 0.56%. Sequencing used memory CD4+ T cells from PBMCs. Subset here: CD45RA-negative fraction. The clonotype was recovered from a young man in good health. Some clones in this sample may be carry-over from other donors' samples. The chain uses TRBV28 and TRBJ1-2; 10 nucleotides match TRBD1. The CDR3 sequence is CASRDRGYGYTF. CDR3 nucleotides: TGTGCCAGCAGGGACAGGGGGTATGGCTACACCTTC.